These T cell receptor beta chains were read from a single sample in a study of identical twins. TCRdb used MiXCR to reprocess the 5' RACE reads, holding one entry per CDR3 protein. Seen here are 540,000 or so distinct CDR3 sequences, 20% to 25% observed once, and the top ten hold more than 0.4%. The same data also went into a second study, on yellow fever vaccine responses in identical twins.

What was sequenced was CD4+ T cells sorted from blood. Receptors originate from a woman aged 18-29 years in good health. Both conserved end residues are part of each CDR3. A D gene is named only where the DNA matches it firmly. The size of a clone is reported for some rows only, either as once, few or many, or as a class for expanded clones.

v_call	j_call	clone_size	d_call	cdr3_nt	cdr3_aa
TRBV20-1	TRBJ2-5	few	TRBD2	TGCAGTGCGGTGACTAGCGGGGACCAAGAGACCCAGTACTTC	CSAVTSGDQETQYF
TRBV14	TRBJ2-1	NA	NA	TGTGCCAGCAGCCAAATCTCCCAGGACATTTACAATGAGCAGTTCTTC	CASSQISQDIYNEQFF
TRBV10-3	TRBJ2-7	NA	NA	TGTGCCACCACAAAGGGGTTTAAGGCGGTGGACTTC	CATTKGFKAVDF
TRBV18	TRBJ2-3	NA	NA	TGTGCCAGCTCACCACCAGCAGTCGGAGGGGAAGATACGCAGTATTTT	CASSPPAVGGEDTQYF
TRBV9	TRBJ2-1	few	TRBD2	TGTGCCAGCAGCGCCTTAAGTGGTAGCGGGAGTTCTAACAATGAGCAGTTCTTC	CASSALSGSGSSNNEQFF
TRBV12-3/TRBV12-4	TRBJ1-5	few	NA	TGTGCCAGCGTGGGGGGGAGCAATCAGCCCCAGCATTTT	CASVGGSNQPQHF
TRBV9	TRBJ1-6	few	NA	TGTGCCAGCAGCCTAACAGGGTTTGGACCCCTCCACTTT	CASSLTGFGPLHF
TRBV6-1	TRBJ2-2	NA	NA	TGTGCCAGCAGTACCAGACAGGGACTTACCGGGGAGCTGTTTTTT	CASSTRQGLTGELFF
TRBV3-1	TRBJ2-7	NA	NA	TGTGCCAGCAGCACCGGGACCCTTAGTGGCGAGCAGTACTTC	CASSTGTLSGEQYF
TRBV2	TRBJ2-5	NA	TRBD1	TGTGCCAGCAGTCCTGGGACAGGGGGAATAGAGACCCAGTACTTC	CASSPGTGGIETQYF
TRBV28	TRBJ2-2	NA	NA	TGTGCCAGCAGTTGGAGGCGGGCATACACCGGGGAGCTGTTTTTT	CASSWRRAYTGELFF
TRBV5-1	TRBJ2-7	NA	TRBD2	TGCGCCAGCAGCTTGTCCAGCGGGAGGGCCTATGAGCAGTACTTC	CASSLSSGRAYEQYF
TRBV15	TRBJ2-7	few	TRBD2	TGTGCCACCAGCAGACCAAGCGGGAACTCCTACGAGCAGTACTTC	CATSRPSGNSYEQYF
TRBV27	TRBJ2-7	once	NA	TGTGCCAGCAGTTTACGAGGGAAGACCTACGAGCAGTACTTC	CASSLRGKTYEQYF
TRBV7-8	TRBJ1-1	NA	TRBD1	TGTGCCAGCAGCTTAGTTAGGGGGCAGGACACTGAAGCTTTCTTT	CASSLVRGQDTEAFF
TRBV19	TRBJ2-3	NA	NA	TGTACCAGTAGTCGGGACATAGGCAGAGATACGCAGTATTTT	CTSSRDIGRDTQYF